These T cell receptor beta chains were read from a single sample in a study of OX40 agonist ivuxolimab in advanced cancers. Using immunoSEQ multiplex PCR, the repertoire was profiled, and TCRdb retains in-frame clones only, with some absent. Of around 60,000 clones listed, 84% are singletons. This specimen consisted of CD4+ or CD8+ T cells sorted from blood, obtained in a trial of the OX40 agonist ivuxolimab. Source of these receptors: an adult with an advanced solid tumor such as melanoma, head and neck, liver or kidney cancer. CDR3s include the opening cysteine and the closing phenylalanine or tryptophan. A D gene is named only where the DNA matches it firmly.

>TRBD2|TRBV7-2|TRBJ2-3
CASSSGLATDTQYF
TGTGCCAGCAGCTCGGGACTAGCGACAGATACGCAGTATTTT
>TRBD2|TRBV7-2|TRBJ2-5
CASSRTSGGQETQYF
TGTGCCAGCAGCCGGACTAGCGGGGGCCAAGAGACCCAGTACTTC
>-|TRBV2|TRBJ1-6
CASSVSRTNSPLHF
TGTGCCAGCAGTGTGTCCAGGACAAATTCACCCCTCCACTTT
>-|TRBV14|TRBJ1-1
CASSQESLRSSEAFF
TGTGCCAGCAGCCAAGAGTCTCTGAGGAGCAGCGAAGCTTTCTTT
>TRBD1|TRBV9|TRBJ1-1
CASSPGTGETEAFF
TGTGCCAGCAGCCCCGGGACAGGGGAAACTGAAGCTTTCTTT
>-|TRBV5-4|TRBJ2-7
CASSFADLAADEQYF
TGTGCCAGCAGCTTTGCTGATCTAGCCGCCGACGAGCAGTACTTC
>-|TRBV5-1|TRBJ1-1
CASSPQLGAEAFF
TGCGCCAGCAGCCCCCAGCTAGGGGCTGAAGCTTTCTTT
>TRBD1|TRBV30|TRBJ2-7
CAWRRTGTLGEQYF
TGTGCCTGGAGGAGGACAGGGACTTTGGGGGAGCAGTACTTC
>-|TRBV10-3|TRBJ1-1
CAISEGGASGTEAFF
TGTGCCATCAGTGAAGGGGGGGCGTCGGGCACTGAAGCTTTCTTT
>-|TRBV2|TRBJ1-2
CASTVGQRDGYTF
TGTGCCAGCACCGTGGGACAAAGAGACGGCTACACCTTC
>-|TRBV30|TRBJ1-1
CAWSRDMNTEAFF
TGTGCCTGGAGCAGAGATATGAACACTGAAGCCTTCTTT
>-|TRBV21-1|TRBJ1-4
CASSKDRAVGEKLFF
TGTGCCAGCAGCAAAGACCGGGCAGTGGGTGAAAAACTGTTTTTT